The rows below give T cell receptor beta chains drawn from one sample of a study of read filtering for tumor transcriptome and immune sequencing. Each CDR3 protein is one row after TCRdb ran MiXCR on the reads. The profile shows about 23,000 distinct CDR3 sequences, about 13% of them singletons. Sequenced: a population of CD138-negative cells sorted from bone marrow. The source of these receptors is a donor at least 40 years old with multiple myeloma. The conserved cysteine and the conserved F or W are not part of the CDR3 here. The order of the fields is J gene, clone size, V gene, CDR3 protein. Size is omitted from some rows. Given values are once, few, many or a class for expanded clones.

TRBJ2-3	NA	TRBV5-4	ASSASGTLTDTQY
TRBJ2-3	many	TRBV27	ASSLIANSGTSTDTQY
TRBJ2-5	many	TRBV20-1	SSGLKETQY
TRBJ1-5	medium-sized	TRBV6-5	ASSYSRGGASNQPQH
TRBJ2-1	many	TRBV19	ASSKPPSRTHNEQF
TRBJ2-7	many	TRBV10-1	ASSPGQGPHTSEQY
TRBJ1-1	many	TRBV6-6	ASSSPQGANTEAF
TRBJ2-7	many	TRBV28	ASSHSSGRANEQY
TRBJ2-5	many	TRBV7-2	ASSLGLAGAEETQY
TRBJ2-1	NA	TRBV5-1	ASSPDSSYNEQF
TRBJ2-1	many	TRBV7-3	ASSLRALAGGNNEQF
TRBJ2-1	NA	TRBV29-1	SGRPITGNEQF
TRBJ2-7	NA	TRBV12-3/TRBV12-4	ASSLHYTGTSRRFSPYEQY
TRBJ2-5	many	TRBV20-1	SAYLGLAGDRAEETQY
TRBJ2-5	many	TRBV7-9	ASSQDLGSQETQY
TRBJ2-7	NA	TRBV20-1	SATSGSGRDPEQY
TRBJ2-1	many	TRBV7-6	ASSSGLAGVGEQF
TRBJ2-5	many	TRBV11-3	ASSLGSGQGLGETQY
TRBJ2-4	few	TRBV29-1	SVEDGDNQG
TRBJ2-1	few	TRBV10-3	AIEPESSYNEQF
TRBJ1-1	many	TRBV29-1	SVASPGQGATVGTEAF
TRBJ2-1	many	TRBV2	ASSVRDGYNGQF
TRBJ1-1	many	TRBV3-1	ASSPDRENTEAF
TRBJ2-1	many	TRBV20-1	SASVPGSHNEQF
TRBJ2-7	many	TRBV20-1	SANQGTLHEQY
TRBJ2-2	NA	TRBV28	ASSFWGTPRGAGELF
TRBJ1-5	many	TRBV7-8	ASSLSSSSNQPQH
TRBJ2-5	many	TRBV5-1	ASSLEGTHVETQY
TRBJ1-5	many	TRBV19	ASSIGVQNQPQH
TRBJ2-7	many	TRBV6-1	ASTLQGAWYEQY
TRBJ1-1	many	TRBV20-1	SARAQGYTEAF
TRBJ2-4	NA	TRBV7-9	ASSLPPGTKNIQY
TRBJ2-5	NA	TRBV7-9	ASSRLAGGIETQY
TRBJ2-3	NA	TRBV3-1	ASSLGLAGGQGTDTQY
TRBJ2-3	few	TRBV7-2	ASSFGTYTQY
TRBJ2-1	many	TRBV7-9	ASSPSSLAGGRGEQF
TRBJ2-1	many	TRBV5-6	ASSFRALSYNEQF
TRBJ1-5	many	TRBV6-6	ASSSGTGGFNQPQH
TRBJ1-5	many	TRBV24-1	ATSAARTGEIQPQH
TRBJ2-7	few	TRBV11-1	ASSRDRGSSSYEQY
TRBJ2-3	many	TRBV6-2/TRBV6-3	ASSYAARAVSTDTQY
TRBJ1-1	many	TRBV29-1	SVISGTANTEAF
TRBJ2-7	many	TRBV28	ASRGEGAGEEYEQY
TRBJ1-1	many	TRBV10-3	AISMNTEAF
TRBJ2-1	medium-sized	TRBV9	ASSPQGGREDEQF
TRBJ2-4	many	TRBV3-1	ASSQGTSRSDIQY
TRBJ2-3	NA	TRBV11-2	ASSGGGSSDTQY
TRBJ2-7	many	TRBV3-1	ASRQQGQGYEQY
TRBJ1-5	many	TRBV29-1	SAGLLGQPQH
TRBJ1-6	NA	TRBV28	ASSLYSSDNSPLH
TRBJ2-7	few	TRBV4-2	ASSQDLASQRYEQY
TRBJ1-1	NA	TRBV12-3/TRBV12-4	ASSLGGLNTEAF
TRBJ1-5	many	TRBV20-1	SARFGASHQPQH
TRBJ1-2	many	TRBV13	ASSLRGHEGVAGGYT